The 30 T cell receptor beta chains below all came from one sample that was sequenced in a study of beta chain features in type 1 diabetes. Study results and caveats: When Type 1 diabetes patients were examined, their TCRB CDR3s proved moderately but significantly shorter in all four CD4+ subsets.

The isolated RNA, all of it, was reverse transcribed, so expressed TCRB transcripts were what got sequenced. Method: immunoSEQ multiplex PCR; TCRdb's copy keeps in-frame clones and lacks some. The profile shows 250,000 or so clones, around 21% of them singletons. These TCRs are of unknown antigen specificity. Material for sequencing was naive CD4+ T cells from blood. Receptors were obtained from a woman aged 40-49 years with type 1 diabetes.

This chain joins TRBV28 and TRBJ2-7; 7 bases line up with TRBD2. The CDR3 spans 15 residues. The germline V gene encodes CDR1 MDHEN and CDR2 SYDVKM. V dropped 6 bases and J dropped 1; count of bases not matched to a gene: 9. CDR3 bases: TGTGCCAGCAGCCCCGGAGGGGAGGGATCCTACGAGCAGTACTTC. This gives the protein CASSPGGEGSYEQYF.

This clone occurred a few times. The chain joins TRBV5-1 to TRBJ2-1; 9 bases align to TRBD1. This CDR3 spans 15 amino acids. J gave up 7 bases and V 0 bases, and 5 bases lay outside the gene matches. Germline V gives CDR1 SGHRS, CDR2 YFSETQ. The CDR3: CASSLAGQGLNEQFF. The DNA for the CDR3 is TGCGCCAGCAGCTTGGCGGGACAGGGTCTGAATGAGCAGTTCTTC.

Only a few counts were recorded for this clone. The CDR3 coding sequence is TGTGCCAGCAGCGCCCGGGGAGTATACAATGAGCAGTTCTTC. Translating it yields CASSARGVYNEQFF. The chain has TRBV25-1 and TRBJ2-1; possible D gene TRBD2, 5 bases. The CDR3 is 14 amino acids. Trimming removed 6 bases from V and 4 bases from J, with 13 bases in between. Germline CDR1 is MGHDK and CDR2 is SYGVNS.

This clone was seen only a few times. V and J are TRBV28 and TRBJ2-7; D is ambiguous. Trimming removed 2 bases from V and 6 bases from J, with 11 bases in between. The CDR3 has 13 residues. Germline values: CDR1 MDHEN, CDR2 SYDVKM. DNA for the CDR3: TGTGCCAGCAGTTTAAATCTCTCCGGCGAGCAGTACTTC. Its translation is CASSLNLSGEQYF.

This clone was observed a handful of times. The genes are TRBV27 and TRBJ2-7; perhaps TRBD2 as D (5 bases). Germline V CDR1 and CDR2: MNHEY, SMNVEV (reference sequence). V gave up 3 bases and J gave up 6 bases, with 9 bases separating them. The CDR3 has 12 amino acids. The DNA for the CDR3 is TGTGCCAGCAGTTTCGGACGGGGCGAGCAGTACTTC. The encoded protein is CASSFGRGEQYF.

This clone was counted between two and nine times. The chain couples TRBV29-1 to TRBJ1-2, with TRBD1 matching over 10 bases. Trimming removed 4 bases from V and 6 bases from J; junction bases left unmatched: 2. The V gene's germline CDR1 is SQVTM and CDR2 ANQGSEA. The CDR3 runs 12 residues. CDR3: CSVAGQGDGYTF. For the CDR3, the DNA is TGCAGCGTTGCAGGACAGGGGGATGGCTACACCTTC.

The chain employs TRBV7-9 and TRBJ1-4; 8 bases are shared with TRBD1. CDR1 SEHNR and CDR2 FQNEAQ come from the germline V gene (reference sequence). The trim removed 5 bases at V and 8 bases at J, leaving 13 bases unmatched. The CDR3 is made up of 16 amino acids. The CDR3 DNA is TGTGCCAGCAGCGGTCGAGGGCAGGGGGCTGCGGAAAAACTGTTTTTT. Translated, it gives CASSGRGQGAAEKLFF. Combining the CDR3 with reference TRBV7-9 and TRBJ1-4 gives the whole variable domain DTGVSQNPRHKITKRGQNVTFRCDPISEHNRLYWYRQTLGQGPEFLTYFQNEAQLEKSRLLSDRFSAERPKGSFSTLEIQRTEQGDSAMYLCASSGRGQGAAEKLFFGSGTQLSVL.

This clone was detected a few times. V usage is TRBV27 and J usage is TRBJ2-7; 7 positions agree with TRBD1. CDR1 is MNHEY and CDR2 is SMNVEV in the germline V gene (reference sequence). The CDR3 contains 15 residues. J gave up 3 bases and V 4 bases, and 9 bases lay outside the gene matches. The DNA of the CDR3 is TGTGCCAGCAGTTCACTAACCGGGACAGTCTACGAGCAGTACTTC. It translates to CASSSLTGTVYEQYF.

This clone has just one count. This chain connects TRBV7-2 to TRBJ2-7; TRBD2 aligns across 7 bases. From germline, CDR1 is SGHTA and CDR2 FQGNSA. The length of the CDR3 is 15 residues. The junction had 7 bases not matched to a gene; V was cut back by 5 bases and J by 0 bases. CDR3 coding DNA: TGTGCCAGCAGCCCTAGGGAGGGTTCCTCCTACGAGCAGTACTTC. This translates into CASSPREGSSYEQYF.

This clone appeared a few times. Other DNA sequences from this sample encode an identical CDR3 as well. The J gene is TRBJ1-4, the V gene TRBV28, with 11 nucleotides matching TRBD1. Germline V gene lookup returns CDR1 MDHEN and CDR2 SYDVKM. With V trimmed by 2 bases and J by 8 bases, 1 base remained unmatched. CDR3 length equals 14 residues. The DNA for the CDR3 is TGTGCCAGCAGTTTAGGGGACAGGGGGGAAAAACTGTTTTTT. Translating it yields CASSLGDRGEKLFF.

The rearrangement links TRBV29-1 to TRBJ2-7, with a tentative D call TRBD2 (6 bases). CDR3 length: 14 residues. V was clipped by 4 bases and J by 0 bases, with 13 bases between them. Per the germline V gene, CDR1 is SQVTM and CDR2 is ANQGSEA. The CDR3 DNA follows: TGCAGCGTTGGCGGGGCCCCGAGCTCCTACGAGCAGTACTTC. It is translated as CSVGGAPSSYEQYF.

This clone occurred a few times. The genes are TRBV15 and TRBJ1-5; D is uncertain. CDR1 is LNHNV and CDR2 is YYDKDF in the germline V gene (reference sequence). This CDR3 region has 15 residues. V was trimmed by 0 bases and J by 5 bases, leaving 11 bases between them. The CDR3 region is CATSREAENYQPQHF. For the CDR3, the DNA is TGTGCCACCAGCAGAGAAGCGGAAAATTATCAGCCCCAGCATTTT. Supplemented by reference TRBV15 and TRBJ1-5, the full variable domain reads DAMVIQNPRYQVTQFGKPVTLSCSQTLNHNVMYWYQQKSSQAPKLLFHYYDKDFNNEADTPDNFQSRRPNTSFCFLDIRSPGLGDTAMYLCATSREAENYQPQHFGDGTRLSIL.

This clone was detected a few times. The V and J genes are TRBV19 and TRBJ2-1; TRBD1 is a possible D gene (6 bases). V was shortened by 7 bases and J by 7 bases, with 14 bases between the two germline ends. Germline V CDR1 and CDR2: LNHDA, SQIVND (reference sequence). The CDR3 length is 13 residues. The CDR3 sequence is CASTPPGQNEQFF. The CDR3 DNA reads TGTGCCAGTACCCCCCCCGGACAGAATGAGCAGTTCTTC.

The chain couples TRBV20-1 to TRBJ1-1; tentatively, D is TRBD1 (6 bases). CDR3 length equals 11 residues. CDR1 and CDR2 from the germline V gene are DFQATT and SNEGSKA (reference sequence). CDR3 DNA: TGCAGCGGACAGTTGAACACTGAAGCTTTCTTT. Residues: CSGQLNTEAFF.

The chain combines TRBV2 with TRBJ2-2, with a tentative D call TRBD1 (6 bases). CDR3 length equals 15 residues. CDR1 SNHLY and CDR2 FYNNEI come from the germline V gene. V was trimmed by 5 bases and J by 2 bases, leaving 12 bases between them. CDR3 in amino acids: CASSIGQSNTGELFF. CDR3 bases: TGTGCCAGCAGTATTGGACAGAGTAACACCGGGGAGCTGTTTTTT.

CDR3 sequence reads: CASSQYKSGANTGELFF. The CDR3 region has the DNA TGCGCCAGCAGCCAATACAAAAGCGGGGCGAACACCGGGGAGCTGTTTTTT. V usage is TRBV4-3 and J usage is TRBJ2-2; 7 bases are shared with TRBD2. The germline gives CDR1 LGHNA, CDR2 YSLEER. V lost 2 bases, J lost 0 bases, and 6 bases stayed unmatched. This CDR3 spans 17 amino acids.

The rearrangement links TRBV19 to TRBJ2-2, with 7 bases fitting TRBD1. The CDR3 totals 15 residues. V lost 9 bases to trimming and J lost 6 bases; unmatched junction nucleotides: 13. CDR1 is LNHDA, CDR2 SQIVND, per germline (reference sequence). The CDR3 reads CASRDSSLVAGELFF. In DNA, the CDR3 is TGTGCCAGCCGGGACAGCTCCCTCGTGGCCGGGGAGCTGTTTTTT.

This clone showed up just a few times. The CDR3 loop is CASSLRQGGDGYTF. DNA of the CDR3: TGTGCCAGCAGCCTAAGACAGGGTGGGGATGGCTACACCTTC. This chain joins TRBV7-9 and TRBJ1-2, with 7 bases aligning to TRBD1. Germline-derived CDR1 and CDR2 are SEHNR and FQNEAQ (reference sequence). Germline trimming cut 5 bases from V and 6 bases from J; bases unmatched to any gene: 9. This CDR3 contains 14 residues.

This clone was observed a handful of times. As DNA, the CDR3 is TGCGCCAGCAGCTTGTCTAGCGGGAGCGGAACCGGGGAGCTGTTTTTT. Its protein product is CASSLSSGSGTGELFF. The chain joins TRBV5-1 to TRBJ2-2; 10 bases are shared with TRBD2. The CDR3 has 16 residues. Germline V gene lookup returns CDR1 SGHRS and CDR2 YFSETQ. With V trimmed by 1 base and J by 5 bases, 5 bases remained unmatched. Together with reference TRBV5-1 and TRBJ2-2, the CDR3 gives the full variable domain: KAGVTQTPRYLIKTRGQQVTLSCSPISGHRSVSWYQQTPGQGLQFLFEYFSETQRNKGNFPGRFSGRQFSNSRSEMNVSTLELGDSALYLCASSLSSGSGTGELFFGEGSRLTVL.

This clone was seen a few times. This rearrangement joins TRBV29-1 to TRBJ1-1; the D gene is possibly TRBD1 (6 bases). The ends were cut back, 4 bases at V and 0 bases at J, with 12 bases in the middle. The CDR3 covers 14 residues. The germline V gene has CDR1 SQVTM and CDR2 ANQGSEA. Written as DNA, the CDR3 is TGCAGCGTTGGATCGTGGGGGCTGAACACTGAAGCTTTCTTT. It is translated as CSVGSWGLNTEAFF. The full variable domain, completed using reference TRBV29-1 and TRBJ1-1, is SAVISQKPSRDICQRGTSLTIQCQVDSQVTMMFWYRQQPGQSLTLIATANQGSEATYESGFVIDKFPISRPNLTFSTLTVSNMSPEDSSIYLCSVGSWGLNTEAFFGQGTRLTVV.

This clone was seen more than once but under ten times. The V call is TRBV9, the J call TRBJ2-1; 7 bases fit TRBD2. With V trimmed by 7 bases and J by 8 bases, 12 bases remained unmatched. There are 14 residues in the CDR3. Germline CDR1 reads SGDLS; CDR2 reads YYNGEE. Written as DNA, the CDR3 is TGTGCCAGCTCCCCGGGGGGAGGTAACCATGAGCAGTTCTTC. Protein: CASSPGGGNHEQFF.

The sample holds a few counts of this clone. The chain recombines TRBV7-3 with TRBJ2-5, with TRBD2 identical over 10 bases. The germline V gene encodes CDR1 SGHTA and CDR2 FQGTGA. V was pared by 4 bases and J by 5 bases, with 7 bases of the junction left unmatched. This CDR3 is built from 15 residues. The CDR3 region is CASSSLAGEAETQYF. DNA for the CDR3: TGTGCCAGCAGCTCCCTAGCGGGAGAAGCGGAGACCCAGTACTTC.

This rearrangement joins TRBV18 to TRBJ1-1, with D unresolved. Trimming stripped 1 base from V and 4 bases from J, with 10 bases between. CDR1 and CDR2 from the germline V gene are KGHSH and LQKENI. The CDR3 totals 14 residues. This chain's CDR3 is CASSPRLESTEAFF. CDR3 nucleotide sequence: TGTGCCAGCTCACCACGTCTGGAGAGCACTGAAGCTTTCTTT.

A few counts support this clone. J is TRBJ2-7 and V is TRBV9; D gene unclear. The CDR3 covers 15 residues. V gave up 4 bases and J gave up 1 base, with 15 bases separating them. Germline CDR1 is SGDLS and CDR2 is YYNGEE. This CDR3 reads CASSPYEATSYEQYF. CDR3 nucleotides: TGTGCCAGCAGCCCCTATGAGGCCACTTCCTACGAGCAGTACTTC.

Remarks on this clone: Relative to the germline gene, one junction end is altered; a read error may explain this. The rearrangement uses TRBV2 and TRBJ1-6; 9 bases match TRBD1. The CDR3 is 15 amino acids. Germline CDR1 reads SNHLY; CDR2 reads FYNNEI. CDR3 loop: CASRETGGYYSPLHF. The CDR3 coding sequence is TGTGCCAGCAGGGAAACAGGGGGCTATTATTCACCCCTCCACTTT.

This clone was observed a few times. J is TRBJ2-7 and V is TRBV11-2; 9 nucleotides align to TRBD2. The CDR3 has 15 residues. In germline, CDR1 is SGHAT, CDR2 FQNNGV. The ends lost 0 bases at V and 3 bases at J; junction bases unmatched: 3. The chain's CDR3 is CASSLEPAGGYEQYF. Written as DNA, the CDR3 is TGTGCCAGCAGCTTAGAGCCAGCGGGGGGCTACGAGCAGTACTTC.

V gene TRBV5-4 combines with J gene TRBJ2-7; 11 bases are a match to TRBD2. Trimming cost V 2 bases and J 3 bases; bases outside gene matches: 7. The germline V gene has CDR1 SGHNT and CDR2 YYREEE (reference sequence). This CDR3 spans 16 amino acids. In DNA, the CDR3 is TGTGCCAGCAGCTTACCGGGGACTAGCGGATTCTACGAGCAGTACTTC. Its translation is CASSLPGTSGFYEQYF. Complete variable domain (other parts from reference TRBV5-4 and TRBJ2-7): ETGVTQSPTHLIKTRGQQVTLRCSSQSGHNTVSWYQQALGQGPQFIFQYYREEENGRGNFPPRFSGLQFPNYSSELNVNALELDDSALYLCASSLPGTSGFYEQYFGPGTRLTVT.

This rearrangement joins TRBV11-1 to TRBJ2-1; the match to TRBD2 covers 10 bases. Unmatched junction bases numbered 0, after V lost 0 bases and J lost 7 bases. From germline, CDR1 is SGHAT and CDR2 FQDESV (reference sequence). This CDR3 is 14 amino acids long. CDR3: CASSLAGLANEQFF. DNA for the CDR3: TGTGCCAGCAGCTTAGCGGGACTAGCGAATGAGCAGTTCTTC.

This sequence joins TRBV4-2 and TRBJ2-1; maybe TRBD1 (5 bases). Germline values: CDR1 LGHNA, CDR2 YNFKEQ. Trimming stripped 4 bases from V and 2 bases from J, with 12 bases between. The CDR3 loop spans 15 amino acids. The CDR3 reads CASSPSAGPYNEQFF. The CDR3 region has the DNA TGTGCCAGCAGCCCCAGTGCAGGGCCCTACAATGAGCAGTTCTTC.

This clone was seen a few times. The chain couples TRBV28 to TRBJ2-1, with TRBD2 matching over 8 bases. In germline, CDR1 is MDHEN, CDR2 SYDVKM. After removal of 4 bases from V and 3 bases from J, the junction contained 5 bases not matched to a gene. The CDR3 runs to 15 residues. In nucleotides, the CDR3 is TGTGCCAGCAGTTCCCTGACTAGCGTCTACAATGAGCAGTTCTTC. Translation gives CASSSLTSVYNEQFF.